The subject of this entry is one T cell receptor (beta chain). CDR1 MNHEY and CDR2 SVGAGI come from the germline V gene. This CDR3 is built from 13 residues. Trimming took 6 bases from V and 5 from J, leaving 13 bases between them. Original analysis: Estimated nucleated cell counts came from reference gene primer amplification. Method: immunoSEQ multiplex PCR; TCRdb's copy keeps in-frame clones and lacks some. From that table come the V and J calls and clone size; the DNA was used to work out D and trimming. The top ten clones hold approximately 5.6% of a sample with 150,000 to 200,000 clones, 88% of them seen once. The data stem from a study of blood T cell repertoires in COVID-19. Overall study context: Samples taken during acute and convalescent COVID-19 were collected in the United States, Italy and Spain. Nucleic acid was either cDNA or gDNA, and it came from T cells, B-cell-depleted T cells, or PBMCs.

The chain uses TRBV6-5 and TRBJ1-2; D might be TRBD1 (5 bases). This receptor was taken from a man aged 35-49 years with active or convalescent COVID-19. Sequenced: peripheral blood. This CDR3 is CASSLAGGYGYTF. The CDR3 DNA reads as TGTGCCAGCAGCCTGGCCGGGGGGTATGGCTACACCTTC.